What follows are 32 T cell receptor beta chains derived from one specimen sequenced in a study of low-dose radiotherapy and immunotherapy resistance in tumors. TRAV- and TRBV-specific primers primed first-strand cDNA, covering alpha and beta chains. Using a constant-region primer together with a V-primer adapter, TCRs were subjected to 15 to 25 PCR cycles of amplification. Each CDR3 protein gets one entry after TCRdb re-called the reads with MiXCR. The sample lists about 39,000 distinct CDR3 sequences; about a third were seen once. Time point in this sample: before trial treatment. The sequencing here drew on PBMCs, taken before treatment. The receptors come from a male donor with gallbladder cancer.

This clonotype was observed many times. This rearrangement joins TRBV20-1 to TRBJ1-5; D ambiguous. The length of the CDR3 is 13 residues. V gave up 3 bases and J gave up 4 bases, with 10 bases separating them. Germline CDR1 DFQATT, CDR2 SNEGSKA (reference sequence). The CDR3 DNA reads as TGCAGTGCTAGTATCGACCCGAATCAGCCCCAGCATTTT. Its translation: CSASIDPNQPQHF.

This clonotype came up many times. In nucleotides, the CDR3 is TGTGCCAGCAGTTTCTCTCTCAACAATGAGCAGTTCTTC. It translates to CASSFSLNNEQFF. The rearrangement joins TRBV27 to TRBJ2-1; no clear D. The CDR3 has 13 residues. Germline-derived CDR1 and CDR2 are MNHEY and SMNVEV (reference sequence). Trimming shortened V by 3 bases and J by 5 bases, and 8 bases separated the two germline ends.

This clonotype appeared many times. The chain carries TRBV19 and TRBJ2-1, with D perhaps given as TRBD1 or TRBD2 (6 bases each). V dropped 3 bases and J dropped 2 bases, with 11 bases sitting between them. CDR1 and CDR2 (germline): LNHDA, SQIVND (reference sequence). CDR3 length: 15 amino acids. The CDR3 spells CASSIGGGPYNEQFF. The CDR3 DNA reads TGTGCCAGTAGTATTGGTGGGGGGCCCTACAATGAGCAGTTCTTC.

In this sample, this clonotype turned up many times. The chain carries TRBV18 and TRBJ1-5; the D gene is possibly TRBD1 (5 bases). CDR3 length: 17 amino acids. Trimming pared 8 bases from V and 0 bases from J, leaving 20 bases between. Germline V gives CDR1 KGHSH, CDR2 LQKENI. The CDR3 protein is CASTFLPRGDSNQPQHF. DNA of the CDR3: TGTGCCAGCACATTCCTTCCGAGGGGAGATAGCAATCAGCCCCAGCATTTT.

This clonotype has ten or more counts. The genes are TRBV7-2 and TRBJ2-5; D is uncertain. Trimming left V 2 bases short and J 0 bases short, with 7 bases between. The CDR3 totals 14 residues. CDR1 and CDR2 (germline): SGHTA, FQGNSA. The CDR3 coding sequence is TGTGCCAGCAGCTTAACCGCGAACCAAGAGACCCAGTACTTC. Translation gives CASSLTANQETQYF.

This rearrangement joins TRBV28 to TRBJ2-5; D is ambiguous. V dropped 5 bases and J dropped 7 bases, with 11 bases sitting between them. Germline V gene lookup returns CDR1 MDHEN and CDR2 SYDVKM. This CDR3 has 12 amino acids. The CDR3: CASSPSGRTQYF. CDR3 coding DNA: TGTGCCAGCAGTCCCTCCGGAAGGACCCAGTACTTC. Looking up the rest from reference TRBV28 and TRBJ2-5 gives the full variable domain: DVKVTQSSRYLVKRTGEKVFLECVQDMDHENMFWYRQDPGLGLRLIYFSYDVKMKEKGDIPEGYSVSREKKERFSLILESASTNQTSMYLCASSPSGRTQYFGPGTRLLVL.

By proportion, this clonotype is medium-sized. This chain uses TRBV7-9 with TRBJ2-1; TRBD2 aligns across 10 bases. Germline CDR1 reads SEHNR; CDR2 reads FQNEAQ (reference sequence). The length of the CDR3 is 16 residues. The ends lost 5 bases at V and 3 bases at J; junction bases unmatched: 7. CDR3 DNA: TGTGCCAGCAGCATTACAGCGGGAGGGCTCTACAATGAGCAGTTCTTC. Translated: CASSITAGGLYNEQFF. The complete variable domain, with remaining parts taken from reference TRBV7-9 and TRBJ2-1, reads DTGVSQNPRHKITKRGQNVTFRCDPISEHNRLYWYRQTLGQGPEFLTYFQNEAQLEKSRLLSDRFSAERPKGSFSTLEIQRTEQGDSAMYLCASSITAGGLYNEQFFGPGTRLTVL.

V gene TRBV10-3 combines with J gene TRBJ2-7; D is uncertain. Germline CDR1 is ENHRY and CDR2 is SYGVKD. V lost 4 bases to trimming and J lost 7 bases, with 17 bases between them. CDR3 length equals 14 residues. CDR3 coding DNA: TGTGCCATCAGTGGAGCCAGCTTAGGTGGAGAGCAGTACTTC. Protein sequence: CAISGASLGGEQYF.

This chain links TRBV5-1 with TRBJ1-3; a possible D gene is TRBD1 (6 bases). Trimming removed 3 bases from V and 0 bases from J, with 10 bases in between. Germline V gives CDR1 SGHRS, CDR2 YFSETQ. The CDR3 contains 15 residues. This CDR3 reads CASSSQGLSGNTIYF. CDR3 nucleotides: TGCGCCAGCAGCTCACAGGGCCTCTCTGGAAACACCATATATTTT. Looking up the rest from reference TRBV5-1 and TRBJ1-3 gives the full variable domain: KAGVTQTPRYLIKTRGQQVTLSCSPISGHRSVSWYQQTPGQGLQFLFEYFSETQRNKGNFPGRFSGRQFSNSRSEMNVSTLELGDSALYLCASSSQGLSGNTIYFGEGSWLTVV.

The chain joins TRBV5-1 to TRBJ2-7, with 10 nucleotides matching TRBD1. V lost 3 bases and J lost 6; bases outside the gene matches: 9. Germline V gene sequence: CDR1 SGHRS, CDR2 YFSETQ. The CDR3 length is 15 residues. The CDR3 coding sequence is TGCGCCAGCAGCTCCTCCGGGACAGGGGATGGCGAGCAGTACTTC. It translates to CASSSSGTGDGEQYF.

This clonotype was picked up many times. The chain uses TRBV7-2 and TRBJ2-3; D call uncertain. The CDR3 consists of 12 residues. Germline CDR1 and CDR2: SGHTA and FQGNSA. Trimming took off 7 bases at V and 8 bases at J, with 13 bases between the two ends. The CDR3, as DNA: TGTGCCAGCACTTCTTACCTGGGTACGCAGTATTTT. Amino acids: CASTSYLGTQYF.

In this sample, this clonotype turned up many times. The J gene is TRBJ1-4, the V gene TRBV10-3; unclear D gene. Trimming pared 0 bases from V and 9 bases from J, leaving 14 bases between. Germline V gene lookup returns CDR1 ENHRY and CDR2 SYGVKD. The CDR3 runs to 15 residues. CDR3 sequence reads: CAISESNILEKKLFF. The CDR3 DNA is TGTGCCATCAGTGAGTCGAACATCCTCGAGAAAAAACTGTTTTTT.

This clonotype was seen at least ten times. The chain has TRBV27 and TRBJ2-2; D is tentatively TRBD1 or TRBD2 (7 bases each). V gave up 7 bases and J gave up 4 bases, with 19 bases separating them. Germline CDR1 reads MNHEY; CDR2 reads SMNVEV (reference sequence). This CDR3 has 16 residues. This chain's CDR3 is CASKPRGGGGTGELFF. For the CDR3, the DNA is TGTGCCAGCAAACCCAGGGGGGGAGGTGGCACCGGGGAGCTGTTTTTT.

This clonotype was detected many times. DNA of the CDR3: TGTGCCAGCAGACCGGGACAGGCCGCCGAGCAGTACTTC. Protein product: CASRPGQAAEQYF. The rearrangement uses TRBV12-3 or TRBV12-4 and TRBJ2-7, with 8 nucleotides matching TRBD1. V lost 6 bases to trimming and J lost 6 bases; unmatched junction nucleotides: 7. The CDR3 runs 13 residues.

In this sample, this clonotype turned up many times. The chain uses TRBV7-2 and TRBJ2-5, with TRBD2 identical over 8 bases. Germline CDR1 reads SGHTA; CDR2 reads FQGNSA. The CDR3 spans 15 residues. Unmatched junction bases numbered 9, after V lost 4 bases and J lost 5 bases. CDR3 amino acids: CASSSWTSRDETQYF. CDR3 DNA: TGTGCCAGCAGCTCGTGGACTAGCCGGGACGAGACCCAGTACTTC.

The gene calls are TRBV10-3 and TRBJ2-7; D is unresolved. The length of the CDR3 is 11 residues. Germline CDR1 is ENHRY and CDR2 is SYGVKD. V gave up 5 bases and J gave up 2 bases, with 4 bases separating them. This CDR3 is CAISKAYEQYF. The CDR3 DNA reads TGTGCCATCAGTAAAGCCTACGAGCAGTACTTC.

This clonotype came up many times. The chain combines TRBV2 with TRBJ2-3; D not resolved. The V end lost 4 bases, the J end lost 7 bases, and 9 bases lay between the germline ends. The CDR3 extends over 12 amino acids. Germline CDR1 and CDR2: SNHLY and FYNNEI. This CDR3 reads CASSGEVNTQYF. CDR3 coding DNA: TGTGCCAGCAGTGGCGAAGTCAATACGCAGTATTTT. Full variable domain (remainder filled in from reference TRBV2 and TRBJ2-3): EPEVTQTPSHQVTQMGQEVILRCVPISNHLYFYWYRQILGQKVEFLVSFYNNEISEKSEIFDDQFSVERPDGSNFTLKIRSTKLEDSAMYFCASSGEVNTQYFGPGTRLTVL.

The rearrangement uses TRBV24-1 and TRBJ1-5, with D unclear. V was cut by 5 bases and J by 6 bases, with 7 bases left in between. Germline CDR1 and CDR2: KGHDR and SFDVKD. This CDR3 contains 12 residues. The DNA of the CDR3 is TGTGCCACCAGTGTCGGGAGTCAGCCCCAGCATTTT. Translating it yields CATSVGSQPQHF.

This clonotype has a count of ten or more. The gene calls are TRBV28 and TRBJ1-1; 7 bases are shared with TRBD1. Germline V gene lookup returns CDR1 MDHEN and CDR2 SYDVKM. Germline trimming cut 4 bases from V and 10 bases from J; bases unmatched to any gene: 9. The CDR3 is made up of 13 amino acids. The CDR3 nucleotides are TGTGCCAGCAGTTCAACAGGGGTGGTAGGAGCTTTCTTT. This gives the protein CASSSTGVVGAFF.

The rearrangement uses TRBV24-1 and TRBJ1-5; tentatively, D is TRBD1 (6 bases). V was shortened by 4 bases and J by 0 bases, with 15 bases between the two germline ends. CDR1 and CDR2 (germline): KGHDR, SFDVKD. CDR3 size: 17 residues. DNA for the CDR3: TGTGCCACCAGTGACGATGTTCAGGGGCATAGCAATCAGCCCCAGCATTTT. Translated: CATSDDVQGHSNQPQHF.

This clonotype showed up many times. V usage is TRBV10-1 and J usage is TRBJ2-3; D unclear. There are 15 residues in the CDR3. V shed 4 bases and J shed 4 bases, with 15 bases lying between them. Per germline, CDR1 WNHNN and CDR2 SYGVQD (reference sequence). The CDR3 loop reads CASSAGRMVPDTQYF. CDR3 nucleotides: TGCGCCAGCAGTGCGGGTAGAATGGTCCCAGATACGCAGTATTTT.

This clonotype was recorded many times. The CDR3 DNA follows: TGTGCCGCTAGCCGAATAGCGGGGCGGGAGACCCAGTACTTC. Residues: CAASRIAGRETQYF. The chain recombines TRBV3-1 with TRBJ2-5; 8 bases agree with TRBD2. With V trimmed by 11 bases and J by 5 bases, 13 bases remained unmatched. The CDR3 covers 14 residues. Germline assignment: CDR1 LGHDT and CDR2 YNNKEL (reference sequence).

This clonotype was seen ten or more times. The genes are TRBV14 and TRBJ1-1, with unresolved D. The V and J ends lost 0 bases and 4 bases respectively, with 9 bases between them. Germline V gene lookup returns CDR1 SGHDN and CDR2 FVKESK. The CDR3 extends over 14 amino acids. The CDR3 DNA reads as TGTGCCAGCAGCCAAGAGGAGGGATCCACTGAAGCTTTCTTT. Residues: CASSQEEGSTEAFF. Based on the CDR3 plus reference TRBV14 and TRBJ1-1, the full variable domain is EAGVTQFPSHSVIEKGQTVTLRCDPISGHDNLYWYRRVMGKEIKFLLHFVKESKQDESGMPNNRFLAERTGGTYSTLKVQPAELEDSGVYFCASSQEEGSTEAFFGQGTRLTVV.

This clonotype was counted many times. The V call is TRBV18, the J call TRBJ2-1, with 15 bases aligning to TRBD2. Germline V lookup: CDR1 KGHSH, CDR2 LQKENI. This CDR3 is built from 15 residues. J gave up 7 bases and V 5 bases, and 3 bases lay outside the gene matches. In DNA, the CDR3 is TGTGCCAGCTCATCGGGACTAGCGGGGGGTAATGAGCAGTTCTTC. This translates into CASSSGLAGGNEQFF.

This clonotype has a count of ten or more. This chain joins TRBV7-2 and TRBJ2-7; D possibly corresponds to TRBD1 (7 bases). This CDR3 is built from 14 residues. The V gene's germline CDR1 is SGHTA and CDR2 FQGNSA. Trimming took off 5 bases at V and 6 bases at J, with 17 bases between the two ends. The CDR3 DNA reads as TGTGCCAGCAGCCTCTCCAGGGGGGTCTTCGAGCAGTACTTC. Translation gives CASSLSRGVFEQYF.

This sequence joins TRBV3-1 and TRBJ2-1; no firm D call. V was cut by 4 bases and J by 5 bases, with 15 bases left in between. Germline CDR1 reads LGHDT; CDR2 reads YNNKEL (reference sequence). The length of the CDR3 is 15 residues. The CDR3 DNA sequence: TGTGCCAGCAGCCCTGTGGGGAATTCCGACAATGAGCAGTTCTTC. It codes for CASSPVGNSDNEQFF.

This chain joins TRBV5-5 and TRBJ1-2; tentatively, D is TRBD1 (6 bases). The CDR3 runs 15 residues. Between the trimmed V and J ends, which lost 2 bases and 3 bases, there was a span of 14 bases. Germline V gene data show CDR1 as SGHKS and CDR2 as YYEKEE (reference sequence). CDR3 DNA sequence: TGTGCCAGCAGCTTTAAACAGGGAAGAGACTATGGCTACACCTTC. Its protein product is CASSFKQGRDYGYTF. The full variable domain, its missing parts supplied by reference TRBV5-5 and TRBJ1-2, is DAGVTQSPTHLIKTRGQQVTLRCSPISGHKSVSWYQQVLGQGPQFIFQYYEKEERGRGNFPDRFSARQFPNYSSELNVNALLLGDSALYLCASSFKQGRDYGYTFGSGTRLTVV.

J is TRBJ2-7 and V is TRBV13; 14 bases are shared with TRBD2. CDR3 size: 15 residues. The germline gives CDR1 PRHDT, CDR2 FYEKMQ (reference sequence). V trimming: 2 bases; J trimming: 7 bases; junction bases outside the gene matches: 4. CDR3 in amino acids: CASSLPGLAGEEQYF. The CDR3 region has the DNA TGTGCCAGCAGCTTACCGGGACTAGCGGGGGAAGAGCAGTACTTC.

The sample holds many counts of this clonotype. The rearrangement links TRBV19 to TRBJ1-2, with 9 bases fitting TRBD1. This CDR3 contains 13 residues. V shed 4 bases and J 6 bases; nucleotides not matched to a gene: 3. The germline V gene encodes CDR1 LNHDA and CDR2 SQIVND (reference sequence). The CDR3 sequence is CASSKRTGDGYTF. The CDR3, as DNA: TGTGCCAGTAGTAAAAGGACAGGGGATGGCTACACCTTC. Drawing the rest from reference TRBV19 and TRBJ1-2, the complete variable domain is DGGITQSPKYLFRKEGQNVTLSCEQNLNHDAMYWYRQDPGQGLRLIYYSQIVNDFQKGDIAEGYSVSREKKESFPLTVTSAQKNPTAFYLCASSKRTGDGYTFGSGTRLTVV.

The chain has TRBV10-3 and TRBJ2-7; D is undetermined. This CDR3 contains 11 residues. Trimming shortened V by 3 bases and J by 5 bases, and 5 bases separated the two germline ends. The germline CDR1 and CDR2 sequences are ENHRY and SYGVKD. The CDR3 bases are TGTGCCATCAGTGACATCGACGAGCAGTACTTC. Its protein product is CAISDIDEQYF.

This clonotype was picked up many times. CDR3 in DNA: TGTGCCAGCAGCGTGACGGATGAGCAGTTCTTC. Residues: CASSVTDEQFF. The genes are TRBV7-3 and TRBJ2-1; D remains ambiguous. The CDR3 is 11 amino acids. Germline CDR1 reads SGHTA; CDR2 reads FQGTGA. V dropped 5 bases and J dropped 8 bases, with 7 bases sitting between them.

This chain joins TRBV7-2 and TRBJ2-1, with TRBD2 as a possible D gene (6 bases). Trimming cost V 0 bases and J 8 bases, with 11 bases left between them. The germline CDR1 and CDR2 sequences are SGHTA and FQGNSA. The CDR3 loop spans 14 amino acids. CDR3 sequence reads: CASSLAGGRDEQFF. CDR3 DNA sequence: TGTGCCAGCAGCTTAGCGGGGGGAAGGGATGAGCAGTTCTTC.